This entry concerns a single TCR beta chain. Libraries were prepared by immunoSEQ multiplex PCR; TCRdb keeps only in-frame clonotypes and omits some of them. The repertoire consists of 65,000 to 75,000 clones, with around 85% occurring once and the leading ten covering more than 4.5%. This specimen belongs to a study of technical replicates of blood from several donors. CDR1 is MGHRA and CDR2 is YSYEKL in the germline V gene. The CDR3 extends over 20 amino acids. V dropped 4 bases and J dropped 0; count of bases not matched to a gene: 16. Input material: PBMCs. This chain joins TRBV4-1 and TRBJ1-2; TRBD1 matches at 11 bases. The source of this sequence is a human donor in good health. Some clones in this sample may be carry-over from other donors' samples. CDR3 DNA: TGCGCCAGCAGCCTCCCCCGGACAGGGGGCTATGATAAACCTAACTATGGCTACACCTTC. Translating it yields CASSLPRTGGYDKPNYGYTF.